The T cell receptor (beta chain) under discussion was sequenced for a study of blood T cell repertoires in COVID-19. Germline-derived CDR1 and CDR2 are LGHNA and YSLEER. This CDR3 is 14 amino acids long. V lost 5 bases and J 6 bases, leaving 13 bases between the germline ends. TCRdb keeps only in-frame clones here, not all; method: immunoSEQ multiplex PCR. The table includes some 220,000 clones, approximately 85% detected once. V usage is TRBV4-3 and J usage is TRBJ2-2, with D possibly TRBD2 on 6 matching bases. Material: peripheral blood. This TCR came from a middle-aged man with COVID-19, enrolled during active disease. This CDR3 reads CASSTSRPPGELFF. CDR3 coding DNA: TGCGCCAGCAGCACTAGCCGTCCTCCCGGGGAGCTGTTTTTT.